These 20 T cell receptor beta chains originate from one sample sequenced in a study of blood T cell repertoires in COVID-19. Profiled with immunoSEQ multiplex PCR; TCRdb holds only in-frame clones, not every one. The profile covers some 530,000 clones, with 75% to 90% appearing a single time and more than 3% taken by the ten largest. Material for sequencing was peripheral blood. The receptors shown here come from a human donor in a cohort sampled during active COVID-19.

The chain recombines TRBV20-1 with TRBJ2-7, with D perhaps matching TRBD1 (5 bases). Trimming left V 3 bases short and J 5 bases short, with 17 bases between. From germline, CDR1 is DFQATT and CDR2 SNEGSKA (reference sequence). The CDR3 runs to 14 residues. DNA of the CDR3: TGCAGTGCTAGTGCTGGTCACCCCAGGGACGAGCAGTACTTC. Translated: CSASAGHPRDEQYF.

The genes are TRBV7-2 and TRBJ1-2; 7 bases fit TRBD1. V gave up 2 bases and J gave up 6 bases; unmatched junction bases: 3. Germline values: CDR1 SGHTA, CDR2 FQGNSA. The CDR3 covers 13 residues. This CDR3 is CASSLSGQNGYTF. For the CDR3, the DNA is TGTGCCAGCAGCTTATCGGGACAGAATGGCTACACCTTC.

V is TRBV18 and J is TRBJ1-5, with D tentatively TRBD1 (6 bases). The CDR3 has 15 residues. Per the germline V gene, CDR1 is KGHSH and CDR2 is LQKENI. The ends were cut back, 6 bases at V and 0 bases at J, with 12 bases in the middle. The CDR3 DNA sequence: TGTGCCAGCTCCCGGGACACCTATAGCAATCAGCCCCAGCATTTT. Translated: CASSRDTYSNQPQHF.

The chain links TRBV10-2 to TRBJ1-4; no clear D. The V gene lost 11 bases and the J gene lost 0 bases, with 13 bases spanning the gap. CDR1 is WSHSY and CDR2 is SAAADI in the germline V gene. The CDR3 consists of 14 residues. In DNA, the CDR3 is TGCGCCTCCCCGGCGGATGCAACTAATGAAAAACTGTTTTTT. It specifies CASPADATNEKLFF.

The J gene is TRBJ2-2, the V gene TRBV11-2; 7 nucleotides match TRBD1. V was pared by 5 bases and J by 1 base, with 7 bases of the junction left unmatched. Germline loops: CDR1 SGHAT, CDR2 FQNNGV. This CDR3 comprises 16 residues. This CDR3 reads CASSLHRGMNTGELFF. In DNA, the CDR3 is TGTGCCAGCAGCCTCCACAGGGGTATGAACACCGGGGAGCTGTTTTTT.

V gene TRBV14 combines with J gene TRBJ1-4; the match to TRBD1 covers 7 bases. The germline V gene has CDR1 SGHDN and CDR2 FVKESK. CDR3 length equals 15 residues. Unmatched junction bases numbered 10, after V lost 5 bases and J lost 7 bases. The CDR3 DNA is TGTGCCAGCAGCTCACCACAGCCAGGGGGTGAAAAACTGTTTTTT. Encoded protein: CASSSPQPGGEKLFF.

The chain is built from TRBV28 and TRBJ1-5; no clear D gene. The CDR3 contains 15 residues. Trimming pared 5 bases from V and 3 bases from J, leaving 14 bases between. Germline assignment: CDR1 MDHEN and CDR2 SYDVKM. The CDR3 DNA reads as TGTGCCAGCAGTCCCGGAGGCACCTCCAATCAGCCCCAGCATTTT. It specifies CASSPGGTSNQPQHF.

This clone came up once. This sample includes further DNA sequences coding for the same CDR3. The chain is built from TRBV11-2 and TRBJ1-2; 11 positions agree with TRBD1. V shed 3 bases, J shed 4 bases, and the junction held 1 base outside the gene matches. Germline CDR1 SGHAT, CDR2 FQNNGV. This CDR3 spans 14 amino acids. The CDR3 bases are TGTGCCAGCAGCTTGGGGACAGGGGGCTATGGCTACACCTTC. Translating gives CASSLGTGGYGYTF.

The chain employs TRBV4-2 and TRBJ2-1; 8 positions match TRBD2. The germline gives CDR1 LGHNA, CDR2 YNFKEQ. V trimming: 2 bases; J trimming: 3 bases; junction bases outside the gene matches: 6. This CDR3 contains 16 residues. CDR3 region: CASSQYTAGGYNEQFF. CDR3 DNA sequence: TGTGCCAGCAGCCAATATACGGCGGGAGGCTACAATGAGCAGTTCTTC.

V is TRBV5-1 and J is TRBJ1-1; no definite D call. CDR3 length: 13 amino acids. Germline CDR1 reads SGHRS; CDR2 reads YFSETQ. The V and J ends lost 3 bases and 2 bases respectively, with 8 bases between them. The DNA of the CDR3 is TGCGCCAGCAGCTCTGACATCAACACTGAAGCTTTCTTT. Its protein product is CASSSDINTEAFF.

This clone was detected only once. The CDR3 DNA follows: TGCGCCAGCAGCCGAGACGGACAGGGGAGCACTGAAGCTTTCTTT. It codes for CASSRDGQGSTEAFF. The gene calls are TRBV4-1 and TRBJ1-1; 9 nucleotides line up with TRBD1. Germline loops: CDR1 MGHRA, CDR2 YSYEKL. Trimming at V came to 4 bases and at J to 4 bases, leaving 7 bases not matched to a gene. The CDR3 contains 15 residues.

Of note for this clone: The sample holds other DNA sequences that translate to the same CDR3. J is TRBJ2-2 and V is TRBV30, with TRBD2 matching 9 bases. With 2 bases clipped from V and 2 bases from J, the junction kept 3 bases outside the gene matches. The germline gives CDR1 GTSNPN, CDR2 SVGIG (reference sequence). The CDR3 has 15 residues. In nucleotides, the CDR3 is TGTGCCTGGAGTAGACTAGCGGCTAACACCGGGGAGCTGTTTTTT. Its protein product is CAWSRLAANTGELFF. Looking up the rest from reference TRBV30 and TRBJ2-2 gives the full variable domain: SQTIHQWPATLVQPVGSPLSLECTVEGTSNPNLYWYRQAAGRGLQLLFYSVGIGQISSEVPQNLSASRPQDRQFILSSKKLLLSDSGFYLCAWSRLAANTGELFFGEGSRLTVL.

This chain uses TRBV7-2 with TRBJ2-2; D is uncertain. Germline assignment: CDR1 SGHTA and CDR2 FQGNSA. The CDR3 covers 12 residues. Trimming took off 1 base at V and 7 bases at J, with 4 bases between the two ends. The CDR3 sequence is CASSLVIGELFF. Here the CDR3 DNA reads TGTGCCAGCAGCTTAGTAATCGGGGAGCTGTTTTTT.

As for this clone: The sample has other DNA sequences that encode this CDR3 too. This chain uses TRBV30 with TRBJ1-1; D not resolved. This CDR3 contains 13 residues. Trimming removed 0 bases from V and 4 bases from J, with 9 bases in between. The germline CDR1 and CDR2 sequences are GTSNPN and SVGIG (reference sequence). The CDR3 loop reads CAWSVSGGTEAFF. The CDR3, as DNA: TGTGCCTGGAGTGTATCTGGAGGCACTGAAGCTTTCTTT.

The chain carries TRBV2 and TRBJ1-3; the match to TRBD1 covers 8 bases. CDR1 and CDR2 from the germline V gene are SNHLY and FYNNEI. The V segment lost 1 base and the J segment 0 bases; nucleotides outside the gene matches: 2. This CDR3 contains 16 residues. The CDR3 coding sequence is TGTGCCAGCAGTGAAGGACAGGGGCGCTCTGGAAACACCATATATTTT. It encodes CASSEGQGRSGNTIYF.

This clone has a count of ten or more. The chain recombines TRBV24-1 with TRBJ2-2; 8 positions agree with TRBD1. From germline, CDR1 is KGHDR and CDR2 SFDVKD. The CDR3 runs 15 residues. V was pared by 4 bases and J by 3 bases, with 3 bases of the junction left unmatched. CDR3 nucleotide sequence: TGTGCCACCAGTGACCCGGACAGGGACACCGGGGAGCTGTTTTTT. Its protein is CATSDPDRDTGELFF.

At least ten counts were recorded for this clone. This chain uses TRBV4-3 with TRBJ1-1; TRBD1 matches 12 bases. Germline loops: CDR1 LGHNA, CDR2 YSLEER. The CDR3 loop spans 16 amino acids. V dropped 5 bases and J dropped 8; count of bases not matched to a gene: 12. Here the CDR3 reads CASSSRDRGRGAEAFF. CDR3 sequence (DNA): TGCGCCAGCAGCTCCCGGGACAGGGGGCGCGGGGCGGAAGCTTTCTTT.

The V call is TRBV5-4, the J call TRBJ2-1; 8 bases line up with TRBD2. This CDR3 is built from 12 residues. Per germline, CDR1 SGHNT and CDR2 YYREEE (reference sequence). Trimming took 4 bases from V and 8 from J; bases not matched to a gene: 2. The CDR3 nucleotides read TGTGCCAGCAGCCCCGGGGGGGATGAGCAGTTCTTC. Translating it yields CASSPGGDEQFF.

The CDR3 coding sequence is TGTGCCAGCTCACCACAAAATGGGGGGGCTCCCTCTGGAAACACCATATATTTT. This gives the protein CASSPQNGGAPSGNTIYF. The chain uses TRBV18 and TRBJ1-3; perhaps TRBD1 as D (6 bases). V gave up 1 base and J gave up 0 bases, with 16 bases separating them. From germline, CDR1 is KGHSH and CDR2 LQKENI. This CDR3 region has 18 residues.

This chain connects TRBV28 to TRBJ1-4; a weak D match, TRBD1 (5 bases). Trimming left V 2 bases short and J 2 bases short, with 9 bases between. CDR1 is MDHEN, CDR2 SYDVKM, per germline. The CDR3 covers 15 residues. DNA for the CDR3: TGTGCCAGCAGTTTAGGCGACAGTACTAATGAAAAACTGTTTTTT. It encodes CASSLGDSTNEKLFF. The full variable domain, with the rest looked up from reference TRBV28 and TRBJ1-4, is DVKVTQSSRYLVKRTGEKVFLECVQDMDHENMFWYRQDPGLGLRLIYFSYDVKMKEKGDIPEGYSVSREKKERFSLILESASTNQTSMYLCASSLGDSTNEKLFFGSGTQLSVL.